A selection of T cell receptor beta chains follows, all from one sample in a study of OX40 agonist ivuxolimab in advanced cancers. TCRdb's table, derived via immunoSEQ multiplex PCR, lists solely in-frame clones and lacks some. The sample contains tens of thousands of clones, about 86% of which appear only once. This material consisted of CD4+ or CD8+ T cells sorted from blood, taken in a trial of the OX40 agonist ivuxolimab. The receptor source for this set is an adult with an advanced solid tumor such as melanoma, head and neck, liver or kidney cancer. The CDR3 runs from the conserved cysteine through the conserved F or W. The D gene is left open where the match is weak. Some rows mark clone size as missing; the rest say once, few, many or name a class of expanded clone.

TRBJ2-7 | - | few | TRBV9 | CASSRGGGSYEQYF | TGTGCCAGCAGTAGGGGAGGGGGCAGCTACGAGCAGTACTTC
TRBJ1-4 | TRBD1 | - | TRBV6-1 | CASSRQGPTNEKLFF | TGTGCCAGCAGCCGACAGGGCCCAACTAATGAAAAACTGTTTTTT
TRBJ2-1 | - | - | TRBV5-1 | CASSEAYNEQFF | TGCGCCAGCAGCGAGGCCTACAATGAGCAGTTCTTC
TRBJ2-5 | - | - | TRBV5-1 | CASTLGGMGETQYF | TGCGCCAGCACCCTAGGCGGGATGGGGGAGACCCAGTACTTC
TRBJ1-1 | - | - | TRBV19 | CASSISGNTEAFF | TGTGCCAGTAGTATCTCAGGGAACACTGAAGCTTTCTTT
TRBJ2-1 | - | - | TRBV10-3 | CAISEVVTNEQFF | TGTGCCATCAGTGAAGTAGTGACAAATGAGCAGTTCTTC
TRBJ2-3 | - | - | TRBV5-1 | CASSSVTGRLTDTQYF | TGCGCCAGCAGCTCTGTAACGGGACGCCTCACAGATACGCAGTATTTT
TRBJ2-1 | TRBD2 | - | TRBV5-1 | CASSFSISSGSLNEQFF | TGCGCCAGCAGCTTTAGCATCTCTAGCGGGAGTCTCAATGAGCAGTTCTTC
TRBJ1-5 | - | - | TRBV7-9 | CASSLAYNQPQHF | TGTGCCAGCAGCTTAGCTTACAATCAGCCCCAGCATTTT
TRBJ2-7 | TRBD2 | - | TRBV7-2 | CASSLRRGAYEQYF | TGTGCCAGCAGCTTAAGACGGGGGGCCTACGAGCAGTACTTC
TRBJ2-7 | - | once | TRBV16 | CASSQYDYPYEQYF | TGTGCCAGCAGCCAATATGATTATCCCTACGAGCAGTACTTC
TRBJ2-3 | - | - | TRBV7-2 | CASSLVARRSTDTQYF | TGTGCCAGCAGCTTAGTAGCCAGGCGGAGCACAGATACGCAGTATTTT
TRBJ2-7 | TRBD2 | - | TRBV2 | CASSGGGRYEQYF | TGTGCCAGCAGTGGGGGCGGGAGGTACGAGCAGTACTTC
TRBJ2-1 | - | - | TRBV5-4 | CASSFSPQHNEQFF | TGTGCCAGCAGCTTCAGTCCCCAGCACAATGAGCAGTTCTTC
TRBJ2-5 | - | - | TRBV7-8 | CASSLAWGDQETQYF | TGTGCCAGCAGCTTAGCGTGGGGGGACCAAGAGACCCAGTACTTC
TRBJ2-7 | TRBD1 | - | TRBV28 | CASSGTGVGEQYF | TGTGCCAGCAGTGGGACAGGGGTAGGCGAGCAGTACTTC
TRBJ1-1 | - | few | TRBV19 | CASSIDHLNTEAFF | TGTGCCAGTAGTATTGACCACCTGAACACTGAAGCTTTCTTT
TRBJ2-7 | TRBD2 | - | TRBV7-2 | CASSLGTSWGYEQYF | TGTGCCAGCAGCTTAGGGACTAGCTGGGGCTACGAGCAGTACTTC
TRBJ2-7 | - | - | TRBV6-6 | CASSYRPGSKFDEQYF | TGTGCCAGCAGTTACCGACCGGGGTCAAAGTTCGACGAGCAGTACTTC
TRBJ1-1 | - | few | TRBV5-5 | CASSLDFESQGTEAFF | TGTGCCAGCAGCTTGGATTTTGAGTCCCAGGGCACTGAAGCTTTCTTT
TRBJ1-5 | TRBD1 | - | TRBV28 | CASSQRQGSNNQPQHF | TGTGCCAGCAGCCAAAGACAGGGGTCGAACAATCAGCCCCAGCATTTT
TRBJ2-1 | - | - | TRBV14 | CASSQDGLAYNEQFF | TGTGCCAGCAGCCAGGATGGGCTAGCCTACAATGAGCAGTTCTTC
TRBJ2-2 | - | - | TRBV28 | CASSSPREPSATGELFF | TGTGCCAGCAGTTCCCCCAGGGAGCCTTCGGCCACCGGGGAGCTGTTTTTT
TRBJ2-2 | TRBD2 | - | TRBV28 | CASSLLAGVGELFF | TGTGCCAGCAGTTTACTAGCGGGAGTCGGGGAGCTGTTTTTT
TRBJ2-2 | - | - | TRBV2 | CASLGRRDSNTGELFF | TGTGCCAGCCTCGGGCGCAGGGATTCGAACACCGGGGAGCTGTTTTTT
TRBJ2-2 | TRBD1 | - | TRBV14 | CASSQQGVSQGELFF | TGTGCCAGCAGCCAACAGGGGGTCTCTCAAGGGGAGCTGTTTTTT
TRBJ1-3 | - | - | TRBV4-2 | CASSDGRSGNTIYF | TGTGCCAGCAGCGACGGCCGCTCTGGAAACACCATATATTTT
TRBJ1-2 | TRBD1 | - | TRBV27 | CASSSSDQGGGSYTF | TGTGCCAGCAGTTCGTCAGATCAGGGGGGTGGAAGCTACACCTTC
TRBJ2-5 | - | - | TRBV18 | CASSPRRQIGETQYF | TGTGCCAGCTCACCAAGGAGACAGATCGGGGAGACCCAGTACTTC
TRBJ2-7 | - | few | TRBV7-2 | CASSLEGLPLEQYF | TGTGCCAGCAGCTTAGAAGGACTCCCCCTCGAGCAGTACTTC
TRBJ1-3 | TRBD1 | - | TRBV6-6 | CASSWTGTLGNTIYF | TGTGCCAGCAGTTGGACAGGGACCCTTGGAAACACCATATATTTT
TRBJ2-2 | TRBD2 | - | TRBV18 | CASSHRPGLGRAGELFF | TGTGCCAGCTCACACAGACCGGGACTAGGTCGGGCCGGGGAGCTGTTTTTT
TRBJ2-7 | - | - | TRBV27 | CASSFFTRGGEQYF | TGTGCCAGCAGTTTCTTCACGAGGGGGGGCGAGCAGTACTTC
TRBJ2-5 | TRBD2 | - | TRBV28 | CASSKLWGLAGGPGETQYF | TGTGCCAGCAGTAAACTATGGGGACTAGCGGGAGGGCCTGGAGAGACCCAGTACTTC
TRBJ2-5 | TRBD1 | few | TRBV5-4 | CASSLSVGTRQGGETQYF | TGTGCCAGCAGCTTGAGTGTTGGGACACGACAGGGCGGAGAGACCCAGTACTTC
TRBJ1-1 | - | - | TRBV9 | CASSVGGPNTEAFF | TGTGCCAGCAGCGTTGGGGGACCGAACACTGAAGCTTTCTTT
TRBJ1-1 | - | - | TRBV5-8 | CASLPGGRGTEAFF | TGTGCCAGCCTCCCGGGGGGCAGGGGCACTGAAGCTTTCTTT
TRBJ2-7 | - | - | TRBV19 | CASSFGQGGGYEQYF | TGTGCCAGTAGCTTCGGACAGGGAGGGGGCTACGAGCAGTACTTC
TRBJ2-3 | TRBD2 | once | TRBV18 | CASSPRREEVHTQYF | TGTGCCAGCTCACCACGGCGGGAGGAGGTACATACGCAGTATTTT
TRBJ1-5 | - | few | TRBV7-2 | CASSLEGYRDQPQHF | TGTGCCAGCAGCTTAGAAGGGTATCGAGATCAGCCCCAGCATTTT
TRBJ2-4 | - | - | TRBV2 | CASSDGLAKNIQYF | TGTGCCAGCAGTGACGGTCTAGCCAAAAACATTCAGTACTTC
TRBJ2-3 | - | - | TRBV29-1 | CSVGTWADTQYF | TGCAGCGTCGGGACCTGGGCCGATACGCAGTATTTT
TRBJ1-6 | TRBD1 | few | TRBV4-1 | CASSHPLDRARSYNSPLHF | TGCGCCAGCAGCCACCCTTTGGACAGGGCACGGTCCTATAATTCACCCCTCCACTTT
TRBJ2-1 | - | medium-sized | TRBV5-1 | CASHGETEQFF | TGCGCGTCCCACGGAGAGACTGAGCAGTTCTTC
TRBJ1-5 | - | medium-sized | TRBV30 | CAWSGGEGNQPQHF | TGTGCCTGGAGTGGAGGGGAGGGCAATCAGCCCCAGCATTTT
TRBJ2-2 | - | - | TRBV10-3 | CASRDTMNTGELFF | TGTGCCAGCCGGGACACAATGAACACCGGGGAGCTGTTTTTT
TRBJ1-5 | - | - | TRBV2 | CASSATGYNQPQHF | TGTGCCAGCAGTGCCACGGGATACAATCAGCCCCAGCATTTT
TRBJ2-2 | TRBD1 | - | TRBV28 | CASSLTGLGTGELFF | TGTGCCAGCAGTTTGACAGGGTTGGGCACCGGGGAGCTGTTTTTT
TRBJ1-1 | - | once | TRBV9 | CASSVVPGDTEAFF | TGTGCCAGCAGCGTAGTGCCAGGGGACACTGAAGCTTTCTTT
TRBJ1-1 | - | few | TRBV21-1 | CAKRGHEAFF | TGTGCCAAGAGGGGCCATGAAGCTTTCTTT
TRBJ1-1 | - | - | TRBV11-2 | CASSLVGDGTEAFF | TGTGCCAGCAGCTTAGTCGGGGATGGAACTGAAGCTTTCTTT
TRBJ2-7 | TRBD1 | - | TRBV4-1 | CASSQGRQGGPRQF | TGCGCCAGCAGCCAAGGTCGACAGGGGGGTCCCAGACAATTC
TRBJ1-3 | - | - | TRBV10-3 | CAISRHNPYSGNTIYF | TGTGCCATCAGTAGGCACAACCCATACTCTGGAAACACCATATATTTT
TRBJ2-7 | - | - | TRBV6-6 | CASTRTGYEQYF | TGTGCCAGCACGAGAACCGGCTACGAGCAGTACTTC
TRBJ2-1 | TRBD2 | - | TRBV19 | CASSSGAGGYNEQFF | TGTGCCAGTAGCTCGGGAGCGGGGGGCTACAATGAGCAGTTCTTC